Shown below are 12 T cell receptor beta chains from a single sample sequenced in a study of T-cell memory formation after mild COVID-19. TCRdb processed the 5' RACE reads anew with MiXCR; each CDR3 protein has one entry. The sample has under 250,000 distinct CDR3 sequences; roughly 9.4% are singletons. The sample was PBMCs or a T cell subset sorted from them (not recorded which). The receptors were gathered from a man aged 18-30 years who had mild COVID-19 (a few samples of this study predate the infection). Cell type and time point are not known.

This clonotype was counted only a few times. This chain connects TRBV5-5 to TRBJ1-1; D is unresolved. Germline CDR1 and CDR2: SGHKS and YYEKEE (reference sequence). The CDR3 is 15 amino acids. The V gene lost 2 bases and the J gene lost 0 bases, with 11 bases spanning the gap. CDR3: CASSFWQALNTEAFF. The CDR3 DNA reads TGTGCCAGCAGCTTTTGGCAGGCCTTGAACACTGAAGCTTTCTTT.

The CDR3 DNA follows: TGTGCCAGCAGCTCTCAGACAGGGGTCAATGAGCAGTTCTTC. Protein product: CASSSQTGVNEQFF. The chain has TRBV7-9 and TRBJ2-1, with TRBD1 identical over 8 bases. CDR1 SEHNR and CDR2 FQNEAQ come from the germline V gene (reference sequence). The CDR3 is 14 residues long. Trimming took 4 bases from V and 6 from J; bases not matched to a gene: 5.

This chain uses TRBV4-2 with TRBJ1-5, with 9 bases that match TRBD1. Unmatched junction bases numbered 8, after V lost 4 bases and J lost 7 bases. The CDR3 length is 15 residues. Germline values: CDR1 LGHNA, CDR2 YNFKEQ. The CDR3 sequence: CASSLRTGVDQPQHF. CDR3 DNA sequence: TGTGCCAGCAGCCTGAGGACAGGGGTCGACCAGCCCCAGCATTTT.

This chain links TRBV29-1 with TRBJ1-2; no firm D call. The CDR3 is 12 amino acids. The V gene's germline CDR1 is SQVTM and CDR2 ANQGSEA. The V and J ends lost 7 bases and 7 bases respectively, with 16 bases between them. The CDR3 DNA follows: TGCAGCGGTGACCGGGCTTGGGGTGGCTACACCTTC. It translates to CSGDRAWGGYTF.

The chain combines TRBV3-1 with TRBJ1-5; D remains ambiguous. Trimming pared 1 base from V and 6 bases from J, leaving 10 bases between. CDR3 length: 14 residues. Germline CDR1 LGHDT, CDR2 YNNKEL (reference sequence). The CDR3 loop is CASSQGALGQPQHF. The CDR3 coding sequence is TGTGCCAGCAGCCAAGGGGCTCTGGGTCAGCCCCAGCATTTT.

This clonotype was picked up many times. The rearrangement links TRBV7-2 to TRBJ2-5; D perhaps matches TRBD1 (6 bases). The CDR3 is 16 amino acids. Trimming pared 3 bases from V and 1 base from J, leaving 15 bases between. From germline, CDR1 is SGHTA and CDR2 FQGNSA. CDR3 loop: CASSFRQGLTQETQYF. The CDR3 nucleotides are TGTGCCAGCAGCTTCAGGCAGGGGCTCACCCAAGAGACCCAGTACTTC. The variable domain in full, completed from reference TRBV7-2 and TRBJ2-5, reads GAGVSQSPSNKVTEKGKDVELRCDPISGHTALYWYRQSLGQGLEFLIYFQGNSAPDKSGLPSDRFSAERTGGSVSTLTIQRTQQEDSAVYLCASSFRQGLTQETQYFGPGTRLLVL.

This clonotype was counted ten times or more. The rearrangement links TRBV12-3 or TRBV12-4 to TRBJ1-1; D is undetermined. This CDR3 has 14 amino acids. With 4 bases removed from V and 1 base from J, the gap between germline ends came to 10 bases. CDR3 loop: CASSSQSGNTEAFF. CDR3 coding DNA: TGTGCCAGCAGTTCTCAATCTGGGAACACTGAAGCTTTCTTT.

The genes are TRBV2 and TRBJ2-7; D is uncertain. V was cut by 5 bases and J by 0 bases, with 2 bases left in between. The CDR3 is made up of 11 amino acids. Germline loops: CDR1 SNHLY, CDR2 FYNNEI. The CDR3 coding sequence is TGTGCCAGCAGTTACTCCTACGAGCAGTACGTC. Protein: CASSYSYEQYV.

In this sample, this clonotype turned up many times. The chain uses TRBV20-1 and TRBJ2-3, with D tentatively TRBD2 (5 bases). CDR1 and CDR2 from the germline V gene are DFQATT and SNEGSKA (reference sequence). With 1 base removed from V and 0 bases from J, the gap between germline ends came to 8 bases. This CDR3 comprises 14 residues. The CDR3 coding sequence is TGCAGTGCTAGAGCAGGCGGGAGCACAGATACGCAGTATTTT. Amino acids: CSARAGGSTDTQYF.

This clonotype turned up a few times. CDR3 amino acids: CASSCGLAGHSSYEQYV. CDR3 coding DNA: TGTGCCAGCAGCTGCGGACTAGCGGGGCATAGCTCCTACGAGCAGTACGTC. V is TRBV7-4 and J is TRBJ2-7, with 12 bases aligning to TRBD2. This CDR3 region has 17 residues. In germline, CDR1 is SGHVT, CDR2 SQSDAQ. With 4 bases clipped from V and 0 bases from J, the junction kept 7 bases outside the gene matches.

This clonotype was seen more than once but under ten times. The chain uses TRBV5-1 and TRBJ2-1; tentatively, D is TRBD1 (5 bases). In germline, CDR1 is SGHRS, CDR2 YFSETQ. The CDR3 is 15 amino acids. V shed 7 bases and J shed 5 bases, with 19 bases lying between them. DNA of the CDR3: TGCGCCAGCGAAACCCAGGGTGGAAGAAACAATGAGCAGTTCTTC. It is translated as CASETQGGRNNEQFF.

The rearrangement joins TRBV12-3 or TRBV12-4 to TRBJ1-6; perhaps TRBD1 as D (6 bases). The CDR3 sequence is 16 residues long. V was cut by 6 bases and J by 7 bases, with 19 bases left in between. Here the CDR3 DNA reads TGTGCCAGCAGCCGACGGGGCAGGGGAACGAATTCACCCCTCCACTTT. This sequence encodes CASSRRGRGTNSPLHF.